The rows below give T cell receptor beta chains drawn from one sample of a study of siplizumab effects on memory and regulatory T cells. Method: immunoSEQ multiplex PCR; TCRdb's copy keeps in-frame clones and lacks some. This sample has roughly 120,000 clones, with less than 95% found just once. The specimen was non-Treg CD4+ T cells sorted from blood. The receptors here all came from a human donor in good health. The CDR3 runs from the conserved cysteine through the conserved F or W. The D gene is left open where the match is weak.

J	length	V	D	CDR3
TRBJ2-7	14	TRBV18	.	CASSPKGGSYEQYF
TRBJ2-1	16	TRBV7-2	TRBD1	CASSLVPTGGRDEQFF
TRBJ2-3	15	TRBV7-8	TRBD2	CASSISSGRQDTQYF
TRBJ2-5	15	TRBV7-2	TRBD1	CASSLTGTDEETQYF
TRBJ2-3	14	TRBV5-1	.	CASSLAPSTDTQYF
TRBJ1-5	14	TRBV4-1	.	CASSSFDGNQPQHF
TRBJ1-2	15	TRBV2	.	CASSEERGLNYGYTF
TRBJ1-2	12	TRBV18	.	CASSPRLTGYTF
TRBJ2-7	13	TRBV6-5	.	CASSVPGTYEQYF
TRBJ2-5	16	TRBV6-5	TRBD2	CASSYSGGFAQETQYF
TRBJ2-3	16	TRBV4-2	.	CASSQVVGGSTDTQYF
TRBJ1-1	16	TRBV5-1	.	CASSSVRHLRDTEAFF
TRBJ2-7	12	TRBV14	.	CASSLDGRGQYF
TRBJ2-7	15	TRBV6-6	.	CASSQTPLGAYEQYF
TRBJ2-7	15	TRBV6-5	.	CASSYSWSNLYEQYF
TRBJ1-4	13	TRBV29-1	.	CSARPATNEKLFF
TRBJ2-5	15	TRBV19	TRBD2	CASSGLAGGQETQYF
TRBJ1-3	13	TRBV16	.	CASSQAGGNTIYF
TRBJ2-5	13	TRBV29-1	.	CSVEQTLSKTQYF
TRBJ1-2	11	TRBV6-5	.	CASGRGDGYTF
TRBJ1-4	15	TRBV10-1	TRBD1	CASSDPGQGATKLFF
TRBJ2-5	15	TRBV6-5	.	CASTPPGSYQETQYF
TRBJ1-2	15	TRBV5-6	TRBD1	CASSPQGQGAYGYTF
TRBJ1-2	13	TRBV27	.	CASSLDQFYGYTF
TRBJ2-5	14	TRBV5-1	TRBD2	CASSLAEHQETQYF
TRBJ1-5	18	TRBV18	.	CASSQGDGWVSSNQPQHF
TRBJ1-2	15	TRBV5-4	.	CASSLDHISRAGYTF
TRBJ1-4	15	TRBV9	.	CASSTSLATNEKLFF
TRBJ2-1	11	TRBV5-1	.	CASSLAQDQFF
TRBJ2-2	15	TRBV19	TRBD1	CASSDRGLNTGELFF
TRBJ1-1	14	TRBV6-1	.	CASRPGIMNTEAFF
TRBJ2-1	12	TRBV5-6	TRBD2	CASSMSGTRGFF
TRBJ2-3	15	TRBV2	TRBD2	CASNYSGTRTDTQYF
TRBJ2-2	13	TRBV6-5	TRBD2	CASQRGNTGELFF
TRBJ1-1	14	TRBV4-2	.	CASSQDWGDTEAFF
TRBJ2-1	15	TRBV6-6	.	CASSYEGSSYNEQFF
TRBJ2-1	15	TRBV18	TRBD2	CASSPPTGGQGEQFF
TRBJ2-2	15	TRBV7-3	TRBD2	CASSLAGLNTGELFF
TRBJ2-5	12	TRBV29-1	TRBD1	CSVGQGVETQYF
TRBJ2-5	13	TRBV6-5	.	CASTKAGVGTQYF
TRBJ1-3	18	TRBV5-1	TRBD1	CASSLASGTARSGNTIYF
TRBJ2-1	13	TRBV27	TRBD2	CASSQGLGGEQFF
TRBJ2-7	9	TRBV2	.	CASSATLIF
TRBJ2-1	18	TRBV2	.	CASSRGLTSASSYNEQFF
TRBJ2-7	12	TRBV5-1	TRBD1	CASGTDLDEQYF
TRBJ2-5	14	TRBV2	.	CASIPRQGGETQYF
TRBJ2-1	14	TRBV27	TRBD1	CASSTGQIYNEQFF
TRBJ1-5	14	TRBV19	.	CASSIGDLYQPQHF
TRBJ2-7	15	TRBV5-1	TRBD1	CASSWGQTATYEQYF
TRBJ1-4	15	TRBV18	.	CASSQNQGTNEKLFF
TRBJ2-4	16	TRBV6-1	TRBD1	CASSERGQGRKNIQYF
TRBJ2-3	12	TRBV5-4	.	CASSLLSDTQYF
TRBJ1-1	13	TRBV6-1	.	CASSESWGTEAFF
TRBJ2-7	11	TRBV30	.	CAWRWQNEQYF